Listed below are T cell receptor beta chains from one sample, sequenced in a study of shared clonotypes between healthy human individuals. Clones were read by immunoSEQ multiplex PCR, and TCRdb kept only the in-frame ones, dropping some. The sample has 2 million to 2.5 million clones; about 90% are singletons. The specimen sequenced was naive CD4+ T cells from PBMCs. All receptors come from a man younger than 35 in good health. Some clones in this sample may be carry-over from other donors' samples. CDR3s include the opening cysteine and the closing phenylalanine or tryptophan. D genes are given only for firm matches. The size field is filled for only some rows; it gives once, few, many or a size class.

J,D,V,size,DNA,CDR3
TRBJ1-1,.,TRBV7-9,.,TGTGCCAGCAGCCATGACAGAACCATGAACACTGAAGCTTTCTTT,CASSHDRTMNTEAFF
TRBJ2-7,.,TRBV18,.,TGTGCCAGCTCACCATGGGCTCCGTCGGGCGAGCAGTACTTC,CASSPWAPSGEQYF
TRBJ1-5,.,TRBV10-3,once,TGTGCCATCAGGTCGGGCCTCAATCAGCCCCAGCATTTT,CAIRSGLNQPQHF
TRBJ1-1,TRBD1,TRBV7-9,.,TGTGCCAGCAGCTCGCGACAGGGGGTTGAAGCTGAAGCTTTCTTT,CASSSRQGVEAEAFF
TRBJ2-6,.,TRBV5-1,once,TGCGCCAGCAGCCCAGGGTCTGGGGCCAACGTCCTGACTTTC,CASSPGSGANVLTF
TRBJ2-6,TRBD1,TRBV18,.,TGTGCCAGCTCACAATCCGGGACAGGGGTCGGGGCCAACGTCCTGACTTTC,CASSQSGTGVGANVLTF
TRBJ1-4,.,TRBV2,.,TGTGCCAGCATCGCTGGGGGTAATGAAAAACTGTTTTTT,CASIAGGNEKLFF
TRBJ2-5,.,TRBV5-1,.,TGCGCCAGCAGCCCGACCCCCGGGAGCCAAGAGACCCAGTACTTC,CASSPTPGSQETQYF
TRBJ2-5,.,TRBV11-2,.,TGTGCCAGCAGCCCCTCTTGGGTGGAGACCCAGTACTTC,CASSPSWVETQYF
TRBJ2-1,TRBD2,TRBV7-9,.,TGTGCCAGCAGCATTAGCGGGAGTGGCGATGAGCAGTTCTTC,CASSISGSGDEQFF
TRBJ1-5,.,TRBV6-1,.,TGTGCCAGCAGGGGCAATCAGCCCCAGCATTTT,CASRGNQPQHF
TRBJ1-4,TRBD1,TRBV2,.,TGTGCCAGCAGTAGAGGACAGGGCGAAAAACTGTTTTTT,CASSRGQGEKLFF
TRBJ1-1,.,TRBV2,.,TGTGCCAGCAGACGGACGGAGATGAACACTGAAGCTTTCTTT,CASRRTEMNTEAFF
TRBJ1-5,TRBD1,TRBV30,.,TGTGCCTGGAGCGACCCTCGGAGGGGGCAGCGTCAGCCCCAGCATTTT,CAWSDPRRGQRQPQHF
TRBJ2-1,TRBD2,TRBV9,.,TGTGCCAGCAGCGTAGTTGCGGGAGGAGTGTCCTACAATGAGCAGTTCTTC,CASSVVAGGVSYNEQFF
TRBJ1-1,.,TRBV18,.,TGTGCCAGCTCACCATTCAAAGGGACTGAAGCTTTCTTT,CASSPFKGTEAFF
TRBJ1-2,.,TRBV7-2,.,TGTGCCAGCAGCTTAAGGGGGGGCTATGGCTACACCTTC,CASSLRGGYGYTF
TRBJ1-2,.,TRBV6-5,.,TGTGCCAGCAGTTACTCGGCGGCATTCGTTAACTATGGCTACACCTTC,CASSYSAAFVNYGYTF
TRBJ2-3,TRBD2,TRBV18,.,TGTGCCAGCTCCCCGCAGCGGGAGTTCACGGATTTT,CASSPQREFTDF
TRBJ2-7,TRBD2,TRBV7-2,.,TGTGCCAGCAGCTTAGCGCTCCTGATAGCGGGAGGGCCGATACGCTACGAGCAGTACTTC,CASSLALLIAGGPIRYEQYF
TRBJ2-5,TRBD2,TRBV9,.,TGTGCCAGCAGCGTAGACGGTAGGGTAGCGGGAGGATTAACCCAAGAGACCCAGTACTTC,CASSVDGRVAGGLTQETQYF
TRBJ2-5,.,TRBV5-1,.,TGCGCCAGCAGCTTCGGACAGTTTCAAGAGACCCAGTACTTC,CASSFGQFQETQYF
TRBJ1-3,.,TRBV5-1,once,TGCGCCAGCAGCACGGGTGACTCTGGAAACACCATATATTTT,CASSTGDSGNTIYF
TRBJ2-1,.,TRBV2,.,TGTGCCAGCAGTGCCAGCTACAATGAGCAGTTCTTC,CASSASYNEQFF